A selection of T cell receptor beta chains follows, all from one sample in a study of CD8 T cells in ankylosing spondylitis. TCRdb independently ran MiXCR on the 5' RACE reads; one entry per CDR3 protein. The sample includes about 540,000 distinct CDR3 sequences, roughly 12% of them seen just once. Specimen: blood, either unsorted or a sorted T cell fraction (not recorded which). These receptors originate from a male donor with ankylosing spondylitis. The CDR3 runs from the conserved cysteine through the conserved F or W. A D gene is named only where the DNA matches it firmly. Size is stated for part of the rows, as once, few or many counts, or as a class when the clone is expanded.

V gene	clone size	J gene	D gene	CDR3 DNA	CDR3 protein
TRBV6-2/TRBV6-3	few	TRBJ1-1	TRBD1	TGTGCCAGCAGTTTGGACAGGTTCAGGTCTGAAGCTTTCTTT	CASSLDRFRSEAFF
TRBV7-6	NA	TRBJ1-4	NA	TGTGCCAGCAGCTTAGTATGGGGCGCTAATGAAAAACTGTTTTTT	CASSLVWGANEKLFF
TRBV29-1	NA	TRBJ2-1	TRBD2	TGCAGCGTCCGGACTAACCGCGGGAGTTTTACCCGCTCCTACAATGAGCAGTTCTTC	CSVRTNRGSFTRSYNEQFF
TRBV20-1	NA	TRBJ2-1	TRBD2	TGCAGTGCAAGGGGTGGCGGGAGGATCTACAATGAGCAGTTCTTC	CSARGGGRIYNEQFF
TRBV20-1	NA	TRBJ2-1	TRBD2	TGCAGTGCTAGGCGGCGGGAGAACTGGGAGCAGTTCTTC	CSARRRENWEQFF
TRBV20-1	few	TRBJ2-1	TRBD1	TGCAGTGCTAGAGGATCGACAGGGGGATCATACAATGAGCAGTTCTTC	CSARGSTGGSYNEQFF
TRBV20-1	NA	TRBJ2-1	NA	TGCAGTGCCATAGATTGGAGAAACTACAATGAGCAGTTCTTC	CSAIDWRNYNEQFF
TRBV2	few	TRBJ2-3	NA	TGTGCCAGCAGTGATGAAGGGGTGGGCACAGATACGCAGTATTTT	CASSDEGVGTDTQYF
TRBV29-1	NA	TRBJ2-7	TRBD1	TGCAGCGCCTCGACAGGGGACTACGAGCAGTACTTC	CSASTGDYEQYF
TRBV20-1	NA	TRBJ2-2	TRBD1	TGCAGTGCCGGGGACAGACTTTACACCGGGGAGCTGTTTTTT	CSAGDRLYTGELFF
TRBV7-9	NA	TRBJ2-5	TRBD1	TGTGCCAGCAGCTTCCTACAGGGGGCAGGAGAGACCCAGTACTTC	CASSFLQGAGETQYF
TRBV10-2	few	TRBJ2-3	TRBD2	TGCGCCAGCAGTGAGGGGACGGCGGGAGGGAGGAATACGCAGTATTTT	CASSEGTAGGRNTQYF
TRBV2	NA	TRBJ1-2	NA	TGTGCCAGCACCTACACAGACAGGACCTATGGCTACACCTTC	CASTYTDRTYGYTF
TRBV19	NA	TRBJ2-4	NA	TGTGCCAGTAGTCTCGGGGGACCGGGCCGAAACATTCAGTACTTC	CASSLGGPGRNIQYF
TRBV25-1	NA	TRBJ2-3	NA	TGTGCCAGCAGTGATGATCAGGGAGGTCCAGATACGCAGTATTTT	CASSDDQGGPDTQYF
TRBV20-1	few	TRBJ2-4	NA	TGCAGTGCTAGAGATATCGTCGCGGCCAAAAACATTCAGTACTTC	CSARDIVAAKNIQYF
TRBV2	few	TRBJ1-4	NA	TGTGCCAGCGGGGGGGAAACGAATGAAAAACTGTTTTTT	CASGGETNEKLFF
TRBV7-2	NA	TRBJ1-2	TRBD1	TGTGCCAGCAGCCCCTCTGCTTCAGGGGGCTACTATGGCTACACCTTC	CASSPSASGGYYGYTF
TRBV28	NA	TRBJ2-2	NA	TGTGCCAGCAGCCCCGGGCGCCTCAACACCGGGGAGCTGTTTTTT	CASSPGRLNTGELFF
TRBV7-9	many	TRBJ2-1	NA	TGTGCCAGCAGCCCCATACTTGATCCGACCTACAATGAGCAGTTCTTC	CASSPILDPTYNEQFF
TRBV5-1	few	TRBJ2-1	TRBD2	TGCGCCAGCACCGTGACTAGCGGGAGGAACAATGAGCAGTTCTTC	CASTVTSGRNNEQFF
TRBV12-1	NA	TRBJ2-4	NA	TGTGCCAGCAGCATAGCGCTAGCCAAAAACATTCAGTACTTC	CASSIALAKNIQYF